This entry describes one T cell receptor beta chain. Germline V CDR1 and CDR2: PRHDT, FYEKMQ (reference sequence). The CDR3 length is 13 residues. Trimming at V came to 5 bases and at J to 0 bases, leaving 1 base not matched to a gene. Within the library, unique molecular identifiers were attached to each individual cDNA molecule. TCRdb re-called the RACE reads with MiXCR, one entry per CDR3 protein. Seen here are 97,000 or so distinct CDR3 sequences, about 28% observed once, and the top ten hold 10%. The data are from a study of human T cells and chemical hapten exposure. Described time point: patch test 3, about 24 weeks after DPC sensitization. Treatment described: therapeutic diphenylcyclopropenone sensitization with weekly scalp DPC.

The chain is built from TRBV13 and TRBJ2-7; 7 bases line up with TRBD1. The sequences come from whole blood, collected in connection with sensitization to the hapten diphenylcyclopropenone (DPC). The source is a man aged 35 to 55 with alopecia areata. Some clones in this sample may be carry-over from other donors' samples. CDR3: CASSRDSSYEQYF. The CDR3 DNA follows: TGTGCCAGCAGCCGGGACAGCTCCTACGAGCAGTACTTC.